These 21 T cell receptor beta chains came from one sample sequenced in a study of CD8 T cells in ankylosing spondylitis. Their antigens are not known. Study outcomes and limitations: Seemingly characteristic of ankylosing spondylitis blood was a TCR beta motif consisting of about 8 highly homologous variants.

One entry per CDR3 protein, called by TCRdb with MiXCR from the 5' RACE reads. The table includes more than 600,000 distinct CDR3 sequences, roughly 19% detected once. The material sequenced was blood, either unsorted or a sorted T cell fraction (not recorded which). These receptors all come from a male donor with ankylosing spondylitis.

The sample holds a few counts of this clonotype. The chain employs TRBV29-1 and TRBJ1-2; D uncertain. CDR3 length: 11 residues. Trimming took 3 bases from V and 4 from J, leaving 6 bases between them. Germline V gene data show CDR1 as SQVTM and CDR2 as ANQGSEA. The DNA for the CDR3 is TGCAGCGTTGAGCTCCGCTATGGCTACACCTTC. It encodes CSVELRYGYTF.

This clonotype was counted between two and nine times. This chain joins TRBV4-3 and TRBJ2-3; 8 bases line up with TRBD1. The CDR3 spans 16 residues. V lost 1 base, J lost 5 bases, and 8 bases stayed unmatched. CDR1 and CDR2 (germline): LGHNA, YSLEER. In DNA, the CDR3 is TGCGCCAGCAGCCAAGGACAGGGGTTATTAGGAGATACGCAGTATTTT. This codes for CASSQGQGLLGDTQYF.

In its sample, this clonotype was seen a few times. The chain joins TRBV27 to TRBJ2-1; TRBD2 matches at 9 bases. With 5 bases clipped from V and 6 bases from J, the junction kept 11 bases outside the gene matches. CDR3 length equals 16 residues. From germline, CDR1 is MNHEY and CDR2 SMNVEV (reference sequence). CDR3 residues: CASSPHPGLAPNEQFF. DNA of the CDR3: TGTGCCAGCAGTCCCCACCCGGGACTAGCCCCCAATGAGCAGTTCTTC.

This clonotype has only a few counts. The J gene is TRBJ2-2, the V gene TRBV3-1; D is perhaps TRBD1 or TRBD2 (5 bases each). V was cut by 3 bases and J by 0 bases, with 14 bases left in between. Germline CDR1 reads LGHDT; CDR2 reads YNNKEL (reference sequence). CDR3 length: 17 amino acids. The CDR3 DNA reads TGTGCCAGCAGCCACCCTCCGGGACGGTCGAACACCGGGGAGCTGTTTTTT. Its translation is CASSHPPGRSNTGELFF.

This clonotype was found many times. V and J are TRBV6-1 and TRBJ1-3; D gene unclear. The CDR3 is made up of 13 amino acids. V lost 6 bases and J 10 bases, leaving 16 bases between the germline ends. Germline V gene lookup returns CDR1 MNHNS and CDR2 SASEGT. CDR3 loop: CASSPDPSVTIYF. The CDR3 DNA sequence: TGTGCCAGCAGCCCTGACCCTTCCGTTACCATATATTTT.

V is TRBV7-9 and J is TRBJ2-7; tentative D call: TRBD2 (6 bases). CDR1 SEHNR and CDR2 FQNEAQ come from the germline V gene (reference sequence). Trimming left V 5 bases short and J 5 bases short, with 22 bases between. The CDR3 is made up of 16 amino acids. In DNA, the CDR3 is TGTGCCAGCAGCCTTAGCGGAATACCCACGGGGAACGAGCAGTACTTC. Its protein product is CASSLSGIPTGNEQYF.

J is TRBJ1-5 and V is TRBV7-6; 8 positions agree with TRBD1. This CDR3 comprises 16 residues. CDR1 SGHVS and CDR2 FNYEAQ come from the germline V gene. With 5 bases clipped from V and 3 bases from J, the junction kept 9 bases outside the gene matches. CDR3 sequence: CASSERDRGLNQPQHF. The CDR3 nucleotides read TGTGCCAGCAGCGAACGCGACAGGGGACTCAATCAGCCCCAGCATTTT.

The chain links TRBV4-1 to TRBJ2-5, with TRBD2 matching over 10 bases. Germline loops: CDR1 MGHRA, CDR2 YSYEKL. The CDR3 contains 19 residues. J lost 3 bases, V lost 1 base, and 14 bases had no gene match. The CDR3: CASSQAPAPLAGFEETQYF. The CDR3 region has the DNA TGCGCCAGCAGCCAAGCTCCCGCTCCACTAGCGGGGTTTGAAGAGACCCAGTACTTC.

The chain employs TRBV6-2 or TRBV6-3 and TRBJ2-7; unclear D gene. Germline V gene data show CDR1 as MNHEY and CDR2 as SVGEGT. The CDR3 extends over 14 amino acids. Trimming removed 0 bases from V and 2 bases from J, with 8 bases in between. The CDR3 region has the DNA TGTGCCAGCAGTTACTCACCTGTGGCCTACGAGCAGTACTTC. Its translation is CASSYSPVAYEQYF.

This clonotype was detected only a few times. V is TRBV20-1 and J is TRBJ1-1; TRBD1 is a possible D gene (6 bases). From germline, CDR1 is DFQATT and CDR2 SNEGSKA (reference sequence). The CDR3 spans 12 residues. Trimming stripped 5 bases from V and 4 bases from J, with 11 bases between. The CDR3 DNA reads as TGCAGTGCTGGGACAATCCGCACTGAAGCTTTCTTT. Translating gives CSAGTIRTEAFF.

The J gene is TRBJ2-1, the V gene TRBV4-1; 13 bases match TRBD2. V lost 2 bases, J lost 1 base, and 5 bases stayed unmatched. The CDR3 covers 18 residues. CDR1 and CDR2 (germline): MGHRA, YSYEKL. Written as DNA, the CDR3 is TGCGCCAGCAGCCAAAACGGACTAGCGGGAGCATCCTACAATGAGCAGTTCTTC. Its translation is CASSQNGLAGASYNEQFF.

This clonotype was counted only a few times. The gene calls are TRBV10-2 and TRBJ2-2, with 11 nucleotides matching TRBD2. After removal of 6 bases from V and 4 bases from J, the junction contained 4 bases not matched to a gene. CDR3 length equals 15 residues. From germline, CDR1 is WSHSY and CDR2 SAAADI. CDR3 sequence reads: CASSPTSGATGELFF. The CDR3 DNA sequence: TGCGCCAGCAGCCCGACTAGCGGGGCCACCGGGGAGCTGTTTTTT.

A single count supports this clonotype. This rearrangement joins TRBV5-1 to TRBJ1-1; D perhaps matches TRBD1 (5 bases). This CDR3 contains 15 residues. CDR1 SGHRS and CDR2 YFSETQ come from the germline V gene. Trimming removed 0 bases at V and 4 bases at J, with 13 bases between. The CDR3 region is CASSLAVGGPTEAFF. The CDR3 DNA follows: TGCGCCAGCAGCTTGGCCGTGGGGGGACCCACTGAAGCTTTCTTT.

This chain links TRBV20-1 with TRBJ1-6; 9 nucleotides align to TRBD1. CDR3 length: 15 residues. The V gene's germline CDR1 is DFQATT and CDR2 SNEGSKA (reference sequence). Germline trimming cut 3 bases from V and 8 bases from J; bases unmatched to any gene: 8. The CDR3 here is CSARDNRGRDSPLHF. As DNA, the CDR3 is TGCAGTGCTAGGGATAACAGGGGGCGGGATTCACCCCTCCACTTT.

Here the CDR3 DNA reads TGTGCCAGCAGTTACTGGACAGAAACCTACGAGCAGTACTTC. This encodes CASSYWTETYEQYF. This sequence joins TRBV6-2 or TRBV6-3 and TRBJ2-7; the D gene is possibly TRBD1 (6 bases). The germline V gene encodes CDR1 MNHEY and CDR2 SVGEGT. The CDR3 sequence is 14 residues long. The V gene lost 1 base and the J gene lost 2 bases, with 9 bases spanning the gap.

V gene TRBV3-1 combines with J gene TRBJ2-7, with 8 bases that match TRBD2. J lost 0 bases, V lost 0 bases, and 7 bases had no gene match. This CDR3 comprises 17 residues. The germline V gene has CDR1 LGHDT and CDR2 YNNKEL (reference sequence). CDR3 residues: CASSQDPGSGISYEQYF. The DNA of the CDR3 is TGTGCCAGCAGCCAAGATCCCGGTAGCGGGATCTCCTACGAGCAGTACTTC.

V usage is TRBV4-3 and J usage is TRBJ2-1, with 8 bases aligning to TRBD2. Trimming removed 4 bases from V and 15 bases from J; junction bases left unmatched: 14. There are 14 residues in the CDR3. CDR1 is LGHNA, CDR2 YSLEER, per germline. CDR3 residues: CASSRGLESWLAFF. The CDR3 DNA follows: TGCGCCAGCAGCCGGGGACTAGAGTCTTGGTTAGCGTTCTTC.

This chain uses TRBV5-1 with TRBJ1-1, with 10 positions matching TRBD1. CDR1 is SGHRS, CDR2 YFSETQ, per germline. With 4 bases clipped from V and 4 bases from J, the junction kept 7 bases outside the gene matches. The CDR3 length is 15 residues. The CDR3, as DNA: TGCGCCAGCAGCACCGGGACAGGGGCTCGCACTGAAGCTTTCTTT. Protein sequence: CASSTGTGARTEAFF. The entire variable domain, with the rest obtained from reference TRBV5-1 and TRBJ1-1, is as follows: KAGVTQTPRYLIKTRGQQVTLSCSPISGHRSVSWYQQTPGQGLQFLFEYFSETQRNKGNFPGRFSGRQFSNSRSEMNVSTLELGDSALYLCASSTGTGARTEAFFGQGTRLTVV.

The chain joins TRBV5-1 to TRBJ1-1; D is unclear. The V end lost 0 bases, the J end lost 9 bases, and 12 bases lay between the germline ends. The V gene's germline CDR1 is SGHRS and CDR2 YFSETQ. The CDR3 spans 13 residues. The CDR3 bases are TGCGCCAGCAGCTTGGGGGGAGCCGGGAAAGCTTTCTTT. This gives the protein CASSLGGAGKAFF.

The V gene is TRBV7-8, the J gene TRBJ1-2; D remains ambiguous. The CDR3 is 14 amino acids. CDR1 and CDR2 from the germline V gene are SGHVS and FQNEAQ. V lost 5 bases, J lost 0 bases, and 10 bases lay in between. The CDR3 protein is CASSHTEANYGYTF. CDR3 DNA sequence: TGTGCCAGCAGCCATACCGAAGCTAACTATGGCTACACCTTC.

CDR3 in amino acids: CASSQMDLSTDTQYF. In DNA, the CDR3 is TGTGCCAGCAGCCAGATGGACCTTAGCACAGATACGCAGTATTTT. This rearrangement joins TRBV5-6 to TRBJ2-3; D gene uncertain. Germline V gives CDR1 SGHDT, CDR2 YYEEEE. The CDR3 contains 15 residues. Trimming took off 4 bases at V and 0 bases at J, with 12 bases between the two ends.